A single sample gave rise to the 24 T cell receptor beta chains below, sequenced in a study of cytomegalovirus exposure and HLA in healthy donors. The repertoire was sequenced with immunoSEQ multiplex PCR; TCRdb's copy has only in-frame clones and lacks some. The data show 300,000 to 450,000 clones, with around 86% seen just once and 0.65% to 0.95% held by the top ten. Sequencing used PBMCs. These receptors were collected from a woman younger than 30 in good health and CMV-seronegative.

The genes are TRBV6-5 and TRBJ1-1; 7 nucleotides match TRBD1. J lost 4 bases, V lost 5 bases, and 10 bases had no gene match. Germline V gives CDR1 MNHEY, CDR2 SVGAGI. The CDR3 contains 15 residues. CDR3 sequence reads: CASSQTARQGTEAFF. The CDR3 DNA follows: TGTGCCAGCAGTCAAACCGCCAGACAGGGCACTGAAGCTTTCTTT.

V gene TRBV11-2 combines with J gene TRBJ2-2; 9 bases map to TRBD2. Germline CDR1 SGHAT, CDR2 FQNNGV. Losses at the gene ends were 6 bases for V and 2 bases for J; bases not matched to a gene: 10. The CDR3 is 17 amino acids. CDR3 in amino acids: CASRYVGGGVNTGELFF. In nucleotides, the CDR3 is TGTGCCAGCAGATACGTCGGCGGGGGGGTTAACACCGGGGAGCTGTTTTTT.

This clone was picked up one time. This chain joins TRBV28 and TRBJ2-1; D is possibly TRBD1 (5 bases). Trimming took off 4 bases at V and 0 bases at J, with 10 bases between the two ends. This CDR3 is 15 amino acids long. The germline V gene encodes CDR1 MDHEN and CDR2 SYDVKM. This CDR3 is CASSYTGVSYNEQFF. The CDR3 DNA sequence: TGTGCCAGCAGTTACACAGGAGTCTCCTACAATGAGCAGTTCTTC.

CDR3 sequence (DNA): TGTGCCAGCAGCCCAGGGTGGGGAGAGGAGACAGGGGATAATGAGCAGTTCTTC. This encodes CASSPGWGEETGDNEQFF. The chain joins TRBV7-6 to TRBJ2-1; TRBD1 matches 8 bases. CDR3 length: 18 residues. Germline CDR1 is SGHVS and CDR2 is FNYEAQ. The junction had 19 bases not matched to a gene; V was cut back by 5 bases and J by 7 bases. Looking up the rest from reference TRBV7-6 and TRBJ2-1 gives the full variable domain: GAGVSQSPRYKVTKRGQDVALRCDPISGHVSLYWYRQALGQGPEFLTYFNYEAQQDKSGLPNDRFSAERPEGSISTLTIQRTEQRDSAMYRCASSPGWGEETGDNEQFFGPGTRLTVL.

The V and J genes are TRBV27 and TRBJ2-3; D call uncertain. The CDR3 sequence is 11 residues long. V was trimmed by 4 bases and J by 3 bases, leaving 2 bases between them. CDR1 is MNHEY and CDR2 is SMNVEV in the germline V gene (reference sequence). The CDR3: CASSSTDTQYF. In DNA form, the CDR3 reads TGTGCCAGCAGTTCTACAGATACGCAGTATTTT.

The chain is built from TRBV29-1 and TRBJ2-1; no definite D call. V was clipped by 3 bases and J by 6 bases, with 6 bases between them. The germline V gene encodes CDR1 SQVTM and CDR2 ANQGSEA. The CDR3 has 11 residues. The CDR3 nucleotides read TGCAGCGTTGAGAGGCGCAATGAGCAGTTCTTC. As protein: CSVERRNEQFF.

The chain has TRBV7-7 and TRBJ2-7; D might be TRBD2 (6 bases). The germline V and J ends were trimmed by 1 base and 8 bases, with 12 bases remaining between them. In germline, CDR1 is SSHAT, CDR2 FNYEAQ (reference sequence). The CDR3 is made up of 13 amino acids. CDR3 protein: CASSLGVREKQYF. The CDR3 nucleotides are TGTGCCAGCAGCTTAGGTGTTCGGGAGAAGCAGTACTTC.

The chain's CDR3 is CASSPTLGWEQYF. In DNA form, the CDR3 reads TGTGCCAGCAGCCCTACACTAGGTTGGGAGCAGTACTTC. The chain uses TRBV28 and TRBJ2-7, with D perhaps matching TRBD2 (5 bases). The CDR3 sequence is 13 residues long. Germline assignment: CDR1 MDHEN and CDR2 SYDVKM. V was pared by 6 bases and J by 7 bases, with 16 bases between.

V and J are TRBV6-1 and TRBJ1-1; a possible D gene is TRBD1 (5 bases). Trimming left V 1 base short and J 1 base short, with 7 bases between. Germline values: CDR1 MNHNS, CDR2 SASEGT. This CDR3 region has 14 residues. Written as DNA, the CDR3 is TGTGCCAGCAGTGAAGGGGGGGGGAACACTGAAGCTTTCTTT. Protein product: CASSEGGGNTEAFF.

The sample holds one count of this clone. This rearrangement joins TRBV4-1 to TRBJ2-5, with 11 bases lining up with TRBD2. The germline gives CDR1 MGHRA, CDR2 YSYEKL. The CDR3 is made up of 17 amino acids. V dropped 0 bases and J dropped 5; count of bases not matched to a gene: 8. The CDR3 loop is CASSQEQALAGGETQYF. The CDR3 nucleotides are TGCGCCAGCAGCCAAGAACAAGCGCTAGCGGGAGGCGAGACCCAGTACTTC.

The chain carries TRBV28 and TRBJ1-2; TRBD1 might be the D (5 bases). V dropped 5 bases and J dropped 12 bases, with 19 bases sitting between them. CDR3 size: 13 residues. Germline CDR1 MDHEN, CDR2 SYDVKM. The CDR3 here is CASSRGGARGHTF. The CDR3 DNA reads TGTGCCAGCAGTAGGGGAGGAGCTCGAGGGCACACCTTC.

This chain uses TRBV11-3 with TRBJ2-1, with 8 positions matching TRBD2. Per the germline V gene, CDR1 is SGHNT and CDR2 is YENEEA. V dropped 5 bases and J dropped 10; count of bases not matched to a gene: 7. The CDR3 spans 13 residues. The CDR3 protein is CASSISLAGEQFF. The CDR3 nucleotides are TGTGCCAGCAGCATTAGCTTAGCGGGGGAGCAGTTCTTC.

This sequence joins TRBV5-1 and TRBJ2-3; perhaps TRBD1 as D (7 bases). CDR1 and CDR2 (germline): SGHRS, YFSETQ. The CDR3 loop spans 14 amino acids. Between the trimmed V and J ends, which lost 9 bases and 5 bases, there was a span of 19 bases. The CDR3 region is CATCKGQGGDTQYF. In nucleotides, the CDR3 is TGCGCCACTTGCAAGGGGCAGGGGGGAGATACGCAGTATTTT.

V is TRBV30 and J is TRBJ1-1; D not resolved. This CDR3 is 14 amino acids long. The V end lost 3 bases, the J end lost 2 bases, and 13 bases lay between the germline ends. CDR1 and CDR2 from the germline V gene are GTSNPN and SVGIG (reference sequence). This CDR3 reads CAWSIKRVNTEAFF. CDR3 DNA sequence: TGTGCCTGGAGCATAAAGAGGGTAAACACTGAAGCTTTCTTT. Supplemented by reference TRBV30 and TRBJ1-1, the full variable domain reads SQTIHQWPATLVQPVGSPLSLECTVEGTSNPNLYWYRQAAGRGLQLLFYSVGIGQISSEVPQNLSASRPQDRQFILSSKKLLLSDSGFYLCAWSIKRVNTEAFFGQGTRLTVV.

This clone was counted between two and nine times. Other nucleotide sequences in the sample specify the same CDR3. The chain combines TRBV4-2 with TRBJ2-7; 14 positions agree with TRBD2. This CDR3 is built from 15 residues. V was pared by 1 base and J by 4 bases, with 0 bases of the junction left unmatched. Germline CDR1 and CDR2: LGHNA and YNFKEQ. The CDR3 region is CASSQGLAGGYEQYF. DNA for the CDR3: TGTGCCAGCAGCCAAGGACTAGCGGGGGGGTACGAGCAGTACTTC.

The rearrangement links TRBV27 to TRBJ1-3; D unresolved. The germline V and J ends were trimmed by 5 bases and 0 bases, with 11 bases remaining between them. Germline values: CDR1 MNHEY, CDR2 SMNVEV (reference sequence). The CDR3 covers 15 residues. The DNA for the CDR3 is TGTGCCAGCAGTGAACATCCGCCCTCTGGAAACACCATATATTTT. Protein product: CASSEHPPSGNTIYF.

The rearrangement links TRBV6-1 to TRBJ2-3; TRBD2 agrees at 8 bases. With 2 bases clipped from V and 1 base from J, the junction kept 2 bases outside the gene matches. The CDR3 extends over 15 amino acids. CDR1 is MNHNS, CDR2 SASEGT, per germline. CDR3: CASSELAGRTDTQYF. The CDR3 DNA reads as TGTGCCAGCAGTGAACTAGCGGGTCGCACAGATACGCAGTATTTT.

This sequence joins TRBV5-4 and TRBJ2-1, with 8 bases matching TRBD2. The length of the CDR3 is 15 residues. V dropped 4 bases and J dropped 7; count of bases not matched to a gene: 10. CDR1 and CDR2 from the germline V gene are SGHNT and YYREEE (reference sequence). The CDR3 nucleotides are TGTGCCAGCAGCGGGGGGCTAGCGGGTCCAAATGAGCAGTTCTTC. The encoded protein is CASSGGLAGPNEQFF. The full variable domain, in which reference TRBV5-4 and TRBJ2-1 provide the parts outside the CDR3, is ETGVTQSPTHLIKTRGQQVTLRCSSQSGHNTVSWYQQALGQGPQFIFQYYREEENGRGNFPPRFSGLQFPNYSSELNVNALELDDSALYLCASSGGLAGPNEQFFGPGTRLTVL.

This clone was recorded once. J is TRBJ2-7 and V is TRBV28, with D possibly matching TRBD1 (6 bases). The V end was cut by 4 bases, the J end by 4 bases, with 14 bases between. The CDR3 is 14 residues long. Germline CDR1 and CDR2: MDHEN and SYDVKM. The CDR3 protein is CASSSGQTLYEQYF. The DNA of the CDR3 is TGTGCCAGCAGTTCCGGACAGACCCTGTACGAGCAGTACTTC.

The chain couples TRBV28 to TRBJ2-1; possible D gene TRBD2, 6 bases. V lost 7 bases and J 4 bases, leaving 14 bases between the germline ends. Germline V CDR1 and CDR2: MDHEN, SYDVKM. The CDR3 runs to 14 residues. This CDR3 reads CASTPDYIYNEQFF. As DNA, the CDR3 is TGTGCCAGCACTCCGGACTACATTTACAATGAGCAGTTCTTC.

Written as DNA, the CDR3 is TGTGCCAGCAGTCCACCAAAGGGGGAGATCATGTACGAGCAGTACTTC. Translation: CASSPPKGEIMYEQYF. This rearrangement joins TRBV6-6 to TRBJ2-7; D possibly corresponds to TRBD1 (6 bases). The CDR3 is 16 residues long. V was pared by 5 bases and J by 4 bases, with 21 bases between. Germline assignment: CDR1 MNHNY and CDR2 SVGAGI (reference sequence).

The V call is TRBV30, the J call TRBJ2-7, with no clear D. V was shortened by 4 bases and J by 5 bases, with 15 bases between the two germline ends. The CDR3 length is 13 residues. Looked up from germline, CDR1 is GTSNPN and CDR2 is SVGIG (reference sequence). The CDR3 sequence: CAWTNKLEDEQYF. The CDR3 DNA sequence: TGTGCCTGGACCAACAAATTAGAGGACGAGCAGTACTTC.

The V and J genes are TRBV7-8 and TRBJ2-1, with TRBD1 matching over 10 bases. After removal of 2 bases from V and 6 bases from J, the junction contained 4 bases not matched to a gene. The CDR3 sequence is 15 residues long. Germline CDR1 is SGHVS and CDR2 is FQNEAQ. CDR3 protein: CASSLRDRGGNEQFF. The CDR3 coding sequence is TGTGCCAGCAGCTTAAGGGACAGGGGTGGCAATGAGCAGTTCTTC.

In DNA, the CDR3 is TGTGCCAGCAGGCCGGGACAGGGGGCGTCGGGCTACACCTTC. This encodes CASRPGQGASGYTF. V and J are TRBV28 and TRBJ1-2; TRBD1 aligns across 12 bases. Germline V gene data show CDR1 as MDHEN and CDR2 as SYDVKM. The CDR3 runs 14 residues. Trimming removed 6 bases from V and 8 bases from J; junction bases left unmatched: 7.